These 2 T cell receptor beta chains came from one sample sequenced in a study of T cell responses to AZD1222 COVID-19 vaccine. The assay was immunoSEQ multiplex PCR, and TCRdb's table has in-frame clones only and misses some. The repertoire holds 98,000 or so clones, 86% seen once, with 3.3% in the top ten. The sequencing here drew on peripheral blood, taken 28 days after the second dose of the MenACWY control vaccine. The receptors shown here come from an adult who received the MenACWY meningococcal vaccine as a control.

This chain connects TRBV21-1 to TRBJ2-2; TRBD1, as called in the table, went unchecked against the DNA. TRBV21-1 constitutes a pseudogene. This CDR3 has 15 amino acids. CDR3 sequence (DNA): TGTGGACACCGAATACAGGGATGTGACACCGGGGAGCTGTTTTTT. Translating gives CGHRIQGCDTGELFF.

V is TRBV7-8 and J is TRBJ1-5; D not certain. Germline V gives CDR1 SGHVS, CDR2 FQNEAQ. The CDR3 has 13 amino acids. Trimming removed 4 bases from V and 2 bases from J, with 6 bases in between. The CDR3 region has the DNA TGTGCCAGCAGCTCCAATGGCAATCAGCCCCAGCATTTT. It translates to CASSSNGNQPQHF.